The entry below gives a single T cell receptor beta chain sequence along with its context. What it binds is not known. The data were taken from a study of graft-versus-host responses after intestinal transplantation. The overall study: Every transplant recipient was induced with anti-thymocyte globulin, then maintained on tacrolimus and steroids for approximately three years.

The CDR3 covers 15 residues. CDR1 is MNHNS and CDR2 is SASEGT in the germline V gene. The V gene end was trimmed by 3 bases and the J gene end by 3 bases; junction bases not matched to a gene: 3. Points from the study as a whole: There were GvH clones found in recipient marrow, and some of them appeared first in ileum or blood. Early after transplant, HvG declines were associated with peak levels of circulating GvH clones.

Assay: immunoSEQ multiplex PCR; the TCRdb copy retains only in-frame clones and omits some. The sample records approximately 90,000 clones, roughly 85% being singletons. Material: unstimulated CD4+ T cells sorted from spleen or lymph node cells, obtained before intestinal transplant. The TCR comes from a human donor who received an intestinal transplant. The chain combines TRBV6-1 with TRBJ2-3; TRBD2 agrees at 10 bases. CDR3 DNA sequence: TGTGCCAGCAGTGAGGGACTAGCGTCAACAGATACGCAGTATTTT. Translating it yields CASSEGLASTDTQYF.